The 23 T cell receptor beta chains listed next were all sequenced from one sample in a study of somatic mutations in cytotoxic T cells in rheumatoid arthritis. The table came from immunoSEQ multiplex PCR; TCRdb's copy has only in-frame clones and leaves some out. The sample lists 15,000 to 20,000 clones, over 60% occurring once. Material: CD8+ T cells sorted from blood. These TCRs come from an adult with rheumatoid arthritis.

This chain connects TRBV2 to TRBJ1-2; no clear D. V lost 9 bases and J lost 0, with 11 bases in between. The CDR3 is 13 amino acids. Germline CDR1 reads SNHLY; CDR2 reads FYNNEI. CDR3 amino acids: CARAAITNYGYTF. The CDR3 bases are TGTGCCAGAGCAGCGATAACTAACTATGGCTACACCTTC.

This clone was counted between two and nine times. The chain carries TRBV4-2 and TRBJ1-2; D is ambiguous. The CDR3 totals 15 residues. V shed 5 bases and J shed 4 bases, with 17 bases lying between them. The germline gives CDR1 LGHNA, CDR2 YNFKEQ. In nucleotides, the CDR3 is TGTGCCAGCAGCTTTCCGGAACAGCCCTCCTATGGCTACACCTTC. Protein: CASSFPEQPSYGYTF.

Concerning this clone itself: This same CDR3 is encoded by further DNA sequences in the sample. The genes are TRBV29-1 and TRBJ2-2; 7 nucleotides align to TRBD1. The germline V gene has CDR1 SQVTM and CDR2 ANQGSEA. This CDR3 spans 14 amino acids. The V gene end was trimmed by 7 bases and the J gene end by 0 bases; junction bases not matched to a gene: 5. CDR3 residues: CSALGTANTGELFF. The CDR3 DNA reads as TGCAGCGCCCTGGGGACAGCGAACACCGGGGAGCTGTTTTTT.

Notes on this clone: The junction and the germline gene differ at one end; a read error may be behind it. J is TRBJ1-4 and V is TRBV5-4; 7 bases match TRBD1. This CDR3 has 12 amino acids. Germline V lookup: CDR1 SGHNT, CDR2 YYREEE (reference sequence). CDR3 in DNA: TGTGCCAGCAGCGGATCGACAGGGCTTCGGCTTTTT. Translating it yields CASSGSTGLRLF.

V is TRBV19 and J is TRBJ1-1; D call uncertain. Germline lookup yields CDR1 LNHDA and CDR2 SQIVND (reference sequence). The length of the CDR3 is 10 residues. The V gene lost 7 bases and the J gene lost 5 bases, with 5 bases spanning the gap. The CDR3 bases are TGTGCCAGTAAAGAGACTGAAGCTTTCTTT. This encodes CASKETEAFF.

The chain combines TRBV4-1 with TRBJ1-4; 8 positions match TRBD1. The ends lost 5 bases at V and 8 bases at J; junction bases unmatched: 13. CDR1 is MGHRA and CDR2 is YSYEKL in the germline V gene. The CDR3 runs to 16 residues. The chain's CDR3 is CASSSDRVEAREKLFF. The CDR3 nucleotides read TGCGCCAGCAGCTCGGACAGGGTGGAGGCTCGCGAAAAACTGTTTTTT.

This sequence joins TRBV2 and TRBJ2-5; D is uncertain. Looked up from germline, CDR1 is SNHLY and CDR2 is FYNNEI. CDR3 size: 11 residues. The V end lost 6 bases, the J end lost 2 bases, and 4 bases lay between the germline ends. CDR3 residues: CASRSQETQYF. For the CDR3, the DNA is TGTGCCAGCAGATCACAAGAGACCCAGTACTTC. The variable domain in full, completed from reference TRBV2 and TRBJ2-5, reads EPEVTQTPSHQVTQMGQEVILRCVPISNHLYFYWYRQILGQKVEFLVSFYNNEISEKSEIFDDQFSVERPDGSNFTLKIRSTKLEDSAMYFCASRSQETQYFGPGTRLLVL.

The chain joins TRBV6-6 to TRBJ1-1, with D maybe TRBD1 (5 bases). The V end lost 7 bases, the J end lost 0 bases, and 18 bases lay between the germline ends. The V gene's germline CDR1 is MNHNY and CDR2 SVGAGI (reference sequence). This CDR3 comprises 16 residues. CDR3 sequence (DNA): TGTGCCAGCAAGGGTCCCCGGGGGGGGATGAACACTGAAGCTTTCTTT. Its protein product is CASKGPRGGMNTEAFF.

CDR3 residues: CSVDWGYEQYF. The CDR3 bases are TGCAGCGTTGATTGGGGGTACGAGCAGTACTTC. The rearrangement links TRBV29-1 to TRBJ2-7; either TRBD1 or TRBD2 may supply D (5 bases each). Germline V gene lookup returns CDR1 SQVTM and CDR2 ANQGSEA. This CDR3 region has 11 residues. Trimming cost V 3 bases and J 4 bases, with 7 bases left between them.

This clone was picked up one time. The chain employs TRBV19 and TRBJ2-2; 9 nucleotides line up with TRBD1. Germline V gene data show CDR1 as LNHDA and CDR2 as SQIVND (reference sequence). The CDR3 is made up of 16 amino acids. With 7 bases clipped from V and 3 bases from J, the junction kept 9 bases outside the gene matches. CDR3: CASTLGTGLYTGELFF. CDR3 sequence (DNA): TGTGCCAGTACCCTTGGGACAGGGTTATACACCGGGGAGCTGTTTTTT.

The J gene is TRBJ2-5, the V gene TRBV13; D might be TRBD1 (7 bases). The CDR3 sequence is 16 residues long. The V gene lost 5 bases and the J gene lost 4 bases, with 20 bases spanning the gap. Germline CDR1 PRHDT, CDR2 FYEKMQ (reference sequence). The CDR3 nucleotides read TGTGCCAGCAGCGAAACCGGGACAGCGGGTCCAGAGACCCAGTACTTC. Translation gives CASSETGTAGPETQYF.

The CDR3 loop is CASSLAGLEQYF. DNA of the CDR3: TGCGCCAGCAGCCTCGCCGGACTCGAGCAGTACTTC. V gene TRBV4-1 combines with J gene TRBJ2-7; perhaps TRBD2 as D (5 bases). CDR1 MGHRA and CDR2 YSYEKL come from the germline V gene. This CDR3 region has 12 residues. The ends were cut back, 4 bases at V and 6 bases at J, with 10 bases in the middle.

The V call is TRBV19, the J call TRBJ2-7, with TRBD1 matching 10 bases. V lost 4 bases, J lost 1 base, and 4 bases stayed unmatched. The germline V gene encodes CDR1 LNHDA and CDR2 SQIVND (reference sequence). The CDR3 consists of 15 residues. CDR3: CASSTGTGESYEQYF. The DNA for the CDR3 is TGTGCCAGTAGTACAGGGACAGGGGAGTCCTACGAGCAGTACTTC.

The gene calls are TRBV5-1 and TRBJ2-1; D remains unclear. There are 14 residues in the CDR3. Germline loops: CDR1 SGHRS, CDR2 YFSETQ. Trimming pared 0 bases from V and 6 bases from J, leaving 10 bases between. The CDR3: CASSLATPPNEQFF. CDR3 DNA sequence: TGCGCCAGCAGCTTGGCTACCCCCCCCAATGAGCAGTTCTTC.

This chain links TRBV10-2 with TRBJ2-1, with D possibly matching TRBD2 (6 bases). Germline V lookup: CDR1 WSHSY, CDR2 SAAADI. V lost 2 bases and J 8 bases, leaving 10 bases between the germline ends. The CDR3 extends over 13 amino acids. The CDR3 DNA reads TGCGCCAGCAGTGAGGTGCGGGGCTATGAGCAGTTCTTC. The encoded protein is CASSEVRGYEQFF.

This chain uses TRBV7-8 with TRBJ2-2; 8 bases line up with TRBD2. Trimming cost V 4 bases and J 2 bases; bases outside gene matches: 9. The V gene's germline CDR1 is SGHVS and CDR2 FQNEAQ. The CDR3 spans 17 residues. The CDR3 loop is CASSSTRLAQNTGELFF. In nucleotides, the CDR3 is TGTGCCAGCAGCTCTACGCGACTAGCGCAAAACACCGGGGAGCTGTTTTTT.

In DNA, the CDR3 is TGTGCCAGCAGTTTTAGGGCCTACGAGCAGTACTTC. Translated, it gives CASSFRAYEQYF. The chain couples TRBV28 to TRBJ2-7; D is uncertain. The CDR3 contains 12 residues. V was pared by 3 bases and J by 2 bases, with 5 bases between. The V gene's germline CDR1 is MDHEN and CDR2 SYDVKM.

The chain has TRBV11-2 and TRBJ2-7; 8 bases are a match to TRBD1. Germline CDR1 and CDR2: SGHAT and FQNNGV. V lost 5 bases, J lost 4 bases, and 10 bases stayed unmatched. The CDR3 loop spans 15 amino acids. CDR3 nucleotide sequence: TGTGCCAGCAGCAGTGGCAGGGGGCTCTCATACGAGCAGTACTTC. It is translated as CASSSGRGLSYEQYF.

The chain recombines TRBV6-5 with TRBJ2-7, with D possibly TRBD1 on 6 matching bases. The germline V and J ends were trimmed by 0 bases and 2 bases, with 11 bases remaining between them. Germline CDR1 is MNHEY and CDR2 is SVGAGI. This CDR3 has 15 residues. The CDR3 DNA reads as TGTGCCAGCAGTTACTCTCGACAGGAGCCCTACGAGCAGTACTTC. Translating gives CASSYSRQEPYEQYF.

This chain links TRBV10-3 with TRBJ2-7; perhaps TRBD2 as D (6 bases). The CDR3 consists of 17 residues. Germline V gene sequence: CDR1 ENHRY, CDR2 SYGVKD. Trimming left V 6 bases short and J 3 bases short, with 24 bases between. The CDR3 DNA is TGTGCCATCAGCGGTCTTAAGGTTGAGGGCGGGGACTACGAGCAGTACTTC. The encoded protein is CAISGLKVEGGDYEQYF.

The V and J genes are TRBV30 and TRBJ1-3, with D unclear. The CDR3 is made up of 19 amino acids. V shed 0 bases and J shed 0 bases, with 21 bases lying between them. CDR1 is GTSNPN and CDR2 is SVGIG in the germline V gene (reference sequence). CDR3 coding DNA: TGTGCCTGGAGTGTAATATGGATACAGCAAATTGACTCTGGAAACACCATATATTTT. This gives the protein CAWSVIWIQQIDSGNTIYF.

The V and J genes are TRBV6-5 and TRBJ2-2; maybe TRBD2 (5 bases). V lost 7 bases, J lost 6 bases, and 9 bases lay in between. The CDR3 is made up of 12 amino acids. The V gene's germline CDR1 is MNHEY and CDR2 SVGAGI. The CDR3 coding sequence is TGTGCCAGCACCCACGGGGCCGGGGAGCTGTTTTTT. It encodes CASTHGAGELFF.

The chain links TRBV15 to TRBJ2-5; D perhaps matches TRBD1 (6 bases). The assigned J gene may be wrong: the sequence end matches TRBJ2-7 better. Germline assignment: CDR1 LNHNV and CDR2 YYDKDF (reference sequence). CDR3 length: 14 residues. The CDR3 DNA sequence: TGTGCCACCAGCAGAGCGAGGGGGTCCTACGAGCAGTACTTC. It specifies CATSRARGSYEQYF.